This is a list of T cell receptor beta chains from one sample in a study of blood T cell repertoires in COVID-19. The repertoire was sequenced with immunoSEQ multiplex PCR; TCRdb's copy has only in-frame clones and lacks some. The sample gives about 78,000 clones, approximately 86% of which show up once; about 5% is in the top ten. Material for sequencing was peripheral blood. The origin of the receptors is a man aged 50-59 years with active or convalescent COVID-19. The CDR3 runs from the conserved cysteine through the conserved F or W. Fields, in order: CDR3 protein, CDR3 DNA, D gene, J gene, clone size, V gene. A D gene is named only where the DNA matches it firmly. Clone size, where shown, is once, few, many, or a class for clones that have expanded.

CDR3aa: CALKGEGSYGYTF; CDR3nt: TGTGCCCTAAAAGGGGAAGGAAGCTATGGCTACACCTTC; d_gene: -; j_gene: TRBJ1-2; abundance: -; v_gene: TRBV5-4
CDR3aa: CASSHRGQDEKLFF; CDR3nt: TGCGCCAGCAGCCATCGTGGACAGGATGAAAAACTGTTTTTT; d_gene: TRBD1; j_gene: TRBJ1-4; abundance: -; v_gene: TRBV4-1
CDR3aa: CASIGTGLGYTF; CDR3nt: TGTGCCAGCATCGGGACAGGGCTTGGCTACACCTTC; d_gene: TRBD1; j_gene: TRBJ1-2; abundance: -; v_gene: TRBV28
CDR3aa: CASSLGGVSYNEQFF; CDR3nt: TGCGCCAGCAGCTTGGGGGGCGTCTCCTACAATGAGCAGTTCTTC; d_gene: -; j_gene: TRBJ2-1; abundance: -; v_gene: TRBV5-1
CDR3aa: CASTQGSEKLFF; CDR3nt: TGTGCCAGCACCCAGGGGAGTGAAAAACTGTTTTTT; d_gene: -; j_gene: TRBJ1-4; abundance: -; v_gene: TRBV28
CDR3aa: CASSDELRFTDTQYF; CDR3nt: TGTGCCAGCAGTGATGAGCTACGCTTCACAGATACGCAGTATTTT; d_gene: -; j_gene: TRBJ2-3; abundance: -; v_gene: TRBV25-1
CDR3aa: CAISEPEYQETQYF; CDR3nt: TGTGCCATCAGTGAGCCGGAGTACCAAGAGACCCAGTACTTC; d_gene: -; j_gene: TRBJ2-5; abundance: -; v_gene: TRBV10-3
CDR3aa: CASSLGQGVGLAEKLFF; CDR3nt: TGTGCCAGCAGTTTGGGGCAGGGGGTGGGACTAGCTGAAAAACTGTTTTTT; d_gene: TRBD1; j_gene: TRBJ1-4; abundance: -; v_gene: TRBV28
CDR3aa: CASSLAMGGAYNEQFF; CDR3nt: TGTGCCAGCAGCTTAGCGATGGGGGGGGCCTACAATGAGCAGTTCTTC; d_gene: TRBD2; j_gene: TRBJ2-1; abundance: -; v_gene: TRBV7-2
CDR3aa: CASSETVNEKLFF; CDR3nt: TGTGCCAGCAGTGAGACAGTTAATGAAAAACTGTTTTTT; d_gene: -; j_gene: TRBJ1-4; abundance: once; v_gene: TRBV6-1
CDR3aa: CASSRMARNEQYF; CDR3nt: TGTGCCAGCAGCCGGATGGCGCGGAACGAGCAGTACTTC; d_gene: -; j_gene: TRBJ2-7; abundance: -; v_gene: TRBV5-8
CDR3aa: CATSDLGRGQVETQYF; CDR3nt: TGTGCCACCAGTGATTTAGGCAGGGGGCAGGTTGAGACCCAGTACTTC; d_gene: TRBD1; j_gene: TRBJ2-5; abundance: -; v_gene: TRBV24-1
CDR3aa: CASTPQGGFSGNTIYF; CDR3nt: TGTGCCAGTACCCCGCAGGGAGGGTTCTCTGGAAACACCATATATTTT; d_gene: -; j_gene: TRBJ1-3; abundance: -; v_gene: TRBV19
CDR3aa: CASSLQGDGELFF; CDR3nt: TGCGCCAGCAGCTTACAGGGCGACGGGGAGCTGTTTTTT; d_gene: -; j_gene: TRBJ2-2; abundance: once; v_gene: TRBV5-1
CDR3aa: CAIQGSPNEKLFF; CDR3nt: TGTGCCATACAGGGCAGTCCTAATGAAAAACTGTTTTTT; d_gene: -; j_gene: TRBJ1-4; abundance: -; v_gene: TRBV28
CDR3aa: CASRGTGYEQYF; CDR3nt: TGTGCCAGCAGGGGGACAGGGTATGAGCAGTACTTC; d_gene: TRBD1; j_gene: TRBJ2-7; abundance: -; v_gene: TRBV28
CDR3aa: CASSPSTVSNQPQHF; CDR3nt: TGTGCCAGCTCACCAAGCACAGTAAGCAATCAGCCCCAGCATTTT; d_gene: -; j_gene: TRBJ1-5; abundance: -; v_gene: TRBV18
CDR3aa: CASSAPGQASSYEQYF; CDR3nt: TGTGCCAGCAGTGCCCCGGGACAGGCCAGCTCCTACGAGCAGTACTTC; d_gene: TRBD1; j_gene: TRBJ2-7; abundance: -; v_gene: TRBV6-2/TRBV6-3
CDR3aa: CASSQEDSYSGNTIYF; CDR3nt: TGTGCCAGCAGCCAAGAGGACTCTTACTCTGGAAACACCATATATTTT; d_gene: -; j_gene: TRBJ1-3; abundance: few; v_gene: TRBV4-2
CDR3aa: CASTPTSTDTQYF; CDR3nt: TGTGCCAGCACCCCGACTAGCACAGATACGCAGTATTTT; d_gene: -; j_gene: TRBJ2-3; abundance: -; v_gene: TRBV2
CDR3aa: CASSLGAGEEKLFF; CDR3nt: TGTGCCAGCAGCTTAGGGGCAGGGGAGGAAAAACTGTTTTTT; d_gene: -; j_gene: TRBJ1-4; abundance: -; v_gene: TRBV11-2
CDR3aa: CASSTTPIPGGSQPQHF; CDR3nt: TGTGCCAGTAGTACCACCCCAATCCCAGGGGGCAGTCAGCCCCAGCATTTT; d_gene: TRBD1; j_gene: TRBJ1-5; abundance: -; v_gene: TRBV19
CDR3aa: CASSIASGAGELFF; CDR3nt: TGTGCCAGTAGTATAGCTAGCGGGGCCGGGGAGCTGTTTTTT; d_gene: TRBD2; j_gene: TRBJ2-2; abundance: -; v_gene: TRBV19
CDR3aa: CASGPIGGSSGNTIYF; CDR3nt: TGTGCCAGTGGCCCCATAGGGGGAAGCTCTGGAAACACCATATATTTT; d_gene: -; j_gene: TRBJ1-3; abundance: once; v_gene: TRBV19
CDR3aa: CATSDWTESTDTQYF; CDR3nt: TGTGCCACCAGTGATTGGACAGAAAGCACAGATACGCAGTATTTT; d_gene: -; j_gene: TRBJ2-3; abundance: once; v_gene: TRBV24-1
CDR3aa: CASSRDSGLAGGFTDTQYF; CDR3nt: TGTGCCAGCAGCCGCGACTCCGGACTAGCGGGGGGGTTCACAGATACGCAGTATTTT; d_gene: TRBD2; j_gene: TRBJ2-3; abundance: -; v_gene: TRBV3-1/TRBV3-2
CDR3aa: CASSYGQGATREAFF; CDR3nt: TGTGCCAGCAGTTACGGACAGGGGGCTACCCGAGAAGCTTTCTTT; d_gene: TRBD1; j_gene: TRBJ1-1; abundance: -; v_gene: TRBV27
CDR3aa: CASGQGVGTEAFF; CDR3nt: TGTGCCAGCGGACAGGGTGTAGGCACTGAAGCTTTCTTT; d_gene: TRBD1; j_gene: TRBJ1-1; abundance: -; v_gene: TRBV28
CDR3aa: CASSSGTPGSYNEQFF; CDR3nt: TGTGCCAGCAGCTCTGGGACTCCAGGCTCCTACAATGAGCAGTTCTTC; d_gene: -; j_gene: TRBJ2-1; abundance: once; v_gene: TRBV5-4
CDR3aa: CASSAPTGTSGGYTDTQYF; CDR3nt: TGCGCCAGCAGCGCCCCAACCGGGACTAGCGGGGGGTACACAGATACGCAGTATTTT; d_gene: TRBD2; j_gene: TRBJ2-3; abundance: -; v_gene: TRBV5-1
CDR3aa: CASRDDAGQGSDTQYF; CDR3nt: TGTGCCAGCAGAGATGATGCGGGACAGGGGTCAGATACGCAGTATTTT; d_gene: TRBD1; j_gene: TRBJ2-3; abundance: -; v_gene: TRBV6-6
CDR3aa: CASSFQGLSTDTQYF; CDR3nt: TGTGCCAGCAGCTTTCAGGGGTTGAGCACAGATACGCAGTATTTT; d_gene: -; j_gene: TRBJ2-3; abundance: -; v_gene: TRBV11-3
CDR3aa: CASSERSSYNSPLHF; CDR3nt: TGTGCCAGCAGTGAAAGGAGCTCCTATAATTCACCCCTCCACTTT; d_gene: -; j_gene: TRBJ1-6; abundance: -; v_gene: TRBV6-1
CDR3aa: CATSDPGQGFYEQYF; CDR3nt: TGTGCCACCAGTGACCCAGGACAGGGTTTCTACGAGCAGTACTTC; d_gene: TRBD1; j_gene: TRBJ2-7; abundance: -; v_gene: TRBV24-1
CDR3aa: CASSQSGTEKNIQYF; CDR3nt: TGTGCCAGCTCACAGTCCGGGACAGAGAAAAACATTCAGTACTTC; d_gene: TRBD1; j_gene: TRBJ2-4; abundance: -; v_gene: TRBV18
CDR3aa: CASSNTGGKAFF; CDR3nt: TGTGCCAGCAGCAATACAGGGGGCAAAGCTTTCTTT; d_gene: TRBD1; j_gene: TRBJ1-1; abundance: -; v_gene: TRBV6-5
CDR3aa: CATSQGAQLLAGTNEQFF; CDR3nt: TGTGCCACCTCACAGGGGGCTCAGTTGCTAGCGGGGACCAATGAGCAGTTCTTC; d_gene: -; j_gene: TRBJ2-1; abundance: -; v_gene: TRBV15
CDR3aa: CASSQVFAGGSEQFF; CDR3nt: TGTGCCAGCAGCCAAGTCTTCGCGGGGGGCTCTGAGCAGTTCTTC; d_gene: TRBD2; j_gene: TRBJ2-1; abundance: -; v_gene: TRBV3-1/TRBV3-2
CDR3aa: CASSFVGDYGYTF; CDR3nt: TGCGCCAGCAGCTTCGTAGGGGACTATGGCTACACCTTC; d_gene: -; j_gene: TRBJ1-2; abundance: -; v_gene: TRBV5-1
CDR3aa: CATSSRGLGEKLFF; CDR3nt: TGTGCCACCAGCAGCAGGGGCCTCGGGGAAAAACTGTTTTTT; d_gene: -; j_gene: TRBJ1-4; abundance: -; v_gene: TRBV15
CDR3aa: CASSRELADLSYEQYF; CDR3nt: TGTGCCAGCAGCCGAGAACTAGCGGACCTCTCCTACGAGCAGTACTTC; d_gene: TRBD2; j_gene: TRBJ2-7; abundance: -; v_gene: TRBV5-4
CDR3aa: CASSSRDRGDTDTQYF; CDR3nt: TGTGCCAGCAGCTCGAGGGACAGGGGGGACACAGATACGCAGTATTTT; d_gene: TRBD1; j_gene: TRBJ2-3; abundance: -; v_gene: TRBV5-6
CDR3aa: CASSKSGQGPDTQYF; CDR3nt: TGTGCCAGCAGCAAATCCGGACAGGGTCCAGATACGCAGTATTTT; d_gene: TRBD1; j_gene: TRBJ2-3; abundance: once; v_gene: TRBV6-5